A selection of T cell receptor beta chains follows, all from one sample in a study of blood T cell repertoires in COVID-19. The table came from immunoSEQ multiplex PCR; TCRdb's copy has only in-frame clones and leaves some out. The sample lists a few hundred thousand clones, 70% to 90% occurring once. The sample was PBMCs or T cells enriched from blood (not recorded which). Receptors originate from a woman in her forties or fifties in a cohort exposed to, infected with or recovered from COVID-19 (not recorded which). The CDR3 runs from the conserved cysteine through the conserved F or W. Each record gives: V gene, J gene, D gene, clone size, CDR3 protein, CDR3 DNA. The D gene is left open where the match is weak. A row's size may be missing; if present it is once, few, many or a size class.

>TRBV7-9|TRBJ2-3|NA|NA
CASSFRGGPPTDTQYF
TGTGCCAGCAGCTTTCGCGGGGGCCCGCCCACAGATACGCAGTATTTT
>TRBV3-1/TRBV3-2|TRBJ1-1|TRBD1|NA
CASSYRQGSTEAFF
TGTGCCAGCAGCTACAGACAGGGCAGCACTGAAGCTTTCTTT
>TRBV5-1|TRBJ2-5|NA|NA
CASSLGSLAQETQYF
TGCGCCAGCAGCTTAGGGTCTCTAGCCCAAGAGACCCAGTACTTC
>TRBV6-5|TRBJ2-1|TRBD2|NA
CASSYVRGGNEQFF
TGTGCCAGCAGCTACGTCCGCGGGGGTAATGAGCAGTTCTTC
>TRBV5-3|TRBJ1-1|NA|NA
CARRSPQNRMNTEAFF
TGTGCCAGAAGGTCCCCCCAGAACCGCATGAACACTGAAGCTTTCTTT
>TRBV3-1/TRBV3-2|TRBJ2-1|NA|NA
CASSQGVHFWLLDDLCSGYNEQFF
TGTGCCAGCAGCCAAGGAGTACACTTCTGGCTTCTAGACGATTTGTGTAGCGGCTACAATGAGCAGTTCTTC
>TRBV7-2|TRBJ2-6|NA|NA
CASSLSYGGSGANVLTF
TGTGCCAGCAGCTTATCTTATGGAGGGTCTGGGGCCAACGTCCTGACTTTC
>TRBV5-5|TRBJ1-5|NA|NA
CASSRVGSLTANQPQHF
TGTGCCAGCAGCCGCGTGGGTAGTTTAACAGCCAATCAGCCCCAGCATTTT
>TRBV30|TRBJ1-3|NA|NA
CAWTRLPGNTIYF
TGTGCCTGGACCAGATTGCCTGGAAACACCATATATTTT
>TRBV28|TRBJ2-1|NA|NA
CASSLSLSGYNEQFF
TGTGCCAGCAGTTTAAGCTTATCGGGTTACAATGAGCAGTTCTTC
>TRBV5-1|TRBJ2-7|NA|NA
CASSLTLLRSYEQYF
TGCGCCAGCAGCTTGACTCTGCTACGTTCCTACGAGCAGTACTTC
>TRBV6-5|TRBJ2-7|NA|few
CASSYSAEYTYEQYF
TGTGCCAGCAGTTACTCAGCGGAGTATACCTACGAGCAGTACTTC
>TRBV18|TRBJ1-1|TRBD1|NA
CASSITIGTGGVTEAFF
TGTGCCAGCTCTATCACCATAGGGACAGGGGGTGTCACTGAAGCTTTCTTT
>TRBV25-1|TRBJ1-2|TRBD1|NA
CASSEGTGVGGYTF
TGTGCCAGCAGTGAAGGGACAGGGGTGGGTGGCTACACCTTC
>TRBV10-2|TRBJ1-5|NA|NA
CASSEFAGYSNQPQHF
TGCGCCAGCAGTGAGTTTGCCGGGTATAGCAATCAGCCCCAGCATTTT
>TRBV9|TRBJ2-1|TRBD2|NA
CASSVTGTSGGPSSYNEQFF
TGTGCCAGCAGCGTGACCGGGACTAGCGGGGGACCTAGCTCCTACAATGAGCAGTTCTTC
>TRBV5-6|TRBJ1-2|NA|once
CASSTGQLSNYGYTF
TGTGCCAGCAGCACAGGACAGCTATCTAACTATGGCTACACCTTC
>TRBV27|TRBJ2-3|TRBD2|NA
CASSGRTSGGSLTSTDTQYF
TGTGCCAGCAGTGGTAGGACTAGCGGGGGGTCATTGACTAGCACAGATACGCAGTATTTT
>TRBV6-2/TRBV6-3|TRBJ1-6|NA|NA
CASSYTREGTPLHF
TGTGCCAGCAGTTACACCCGGGAGGGGACACCCCTCCACTTT
>TRBV28|TRBJ1-2|NA|NA
CASGQNYGYTF
TGTGCCAGCGGCCAAAACTATGGCTACACCTTC
>TRBV10-3|TRBJ1-2|TRBD1|NA
CAITDDRVDYGYTF
TGTGCCATCACGGACGACAGGGTTGACTATGGCTACACCTTC
>TRBV27|TRBJ2-1|TRBD2|NA
CASSYQGLAGTYNEQFF
TGTGCCAGCAGTTACCAGGGACTAGCGGGGACCTACAATGAGCAGTTCTTC